This record looks at one T cell receptor beta chain sequence and its context. The CDR3 does not end in the conserved phenylalanine or tryptophan, so this is likely a read error. With 2 bases clipped from V and 1 base from J, the junction kept 3 bases outside the gene matches. Germline values: CDR1 SGHRS, CDR2 YFSETQ. This CDR3 is built from 14 residues. For blood RNA, unsorted whole blood served as the source, and germline DNA was extracted too. This sample is drawn from a study of tumor-infiltrating lymphocytes in primary liver carcinoma. Constant-region priming of roughly 490 ng total RNA yielded TCR beta cDNA. Three nested multiplex PCR rounds, a slightly modified ARM-PCR method, built the TCR beta libraries. TRBV1-TRBV30 forward primers paired with a C-beta reverse primer were used in the first two PCR rounds, which ran approximately 10 cycles each. TCRdb reprocessed the multiplex PCR reads via MiXCR and lists one record per CDR3 protein. Of fewer than 350,000 distinct CDR3 sequences in the sample, around three fifths were seen once.

Sequences were obtained from peripheral blood. The chain combines TRBV5-1 with TRBJ2-7, with TRBD2 identical over 7 bases. The origin of this receptor is a man in his forties with primary liver carcinoma and hepatitis B virus infection. The CDR3 is CASSLSGNSYEQYS. The CDR3 DNA reads TGCGCCAGCAGCTTAAGCGGGAATTCCTACGAGCAGTACTCC.